Here is one TCR beta chain with its context. These data belong to a study of cytomegalovirus exposure and HLA in healthy donors. This PCR relied on a set of 60 Vbeta primers and 13 Jbeta primers. Method: immunoSEQ multiplex PCR; TCRdb's copy keeps in-frame clones and lacks some. In all, the sample yields around 130,000 clones. V lost 4 bases to trimming and J lost 1 base, with 16 bases between them. The CDR3 sequence is 15 residues long. Germline CDR1 and CDR2: SQVTM and ANQGSEA. This TCR was recovered from a woman aged 60-70 years in good health and CMV-seronegative. The sequencing input was PBMCs. The chain is built from TRBV29-1 and TRBJ1-1, with D perhaps matching TRBD1 (5 bases). This CDR3 reads CSVVAMTAGNTEAFF. The CDR3 nucleotides are TGCAGCGTTGTGGCTATGACAGCCGGGAACACTGAAGCTTTCTTT.